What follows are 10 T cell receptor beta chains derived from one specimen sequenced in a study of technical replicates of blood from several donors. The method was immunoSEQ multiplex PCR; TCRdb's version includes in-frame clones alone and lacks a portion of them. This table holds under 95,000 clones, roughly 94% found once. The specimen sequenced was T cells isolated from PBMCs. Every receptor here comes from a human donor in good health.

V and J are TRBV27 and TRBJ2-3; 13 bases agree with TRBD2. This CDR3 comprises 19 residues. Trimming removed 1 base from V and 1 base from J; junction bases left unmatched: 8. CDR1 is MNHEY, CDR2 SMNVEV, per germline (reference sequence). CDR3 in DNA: TGTGCCAGCAGTTTATACGGGACTAGCGGGACCGAGCGCACAGATACGCAGTATTTT. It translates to CASSLYGTSGTERTDTQYF.

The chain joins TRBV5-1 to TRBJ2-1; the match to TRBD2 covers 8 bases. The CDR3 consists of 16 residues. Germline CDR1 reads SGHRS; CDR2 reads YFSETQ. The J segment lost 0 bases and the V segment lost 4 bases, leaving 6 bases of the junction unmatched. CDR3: CASSRPGTSSYNEQFF. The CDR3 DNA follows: TGCGCCAGCAGCCGGCCCGGGACTAGCTCCTACAATGAGCAGTTCTTC.

This CDR3 reads CASSSMISFYEQYF. The CDR3 DNA follows: TGTGCCAGCAGCTCAATGATTAGCTTCTACGAGCAGTACTTC. The V and J genes are TRBV7-9 and TRBJ2-7; D is unresolved. The CDR3 has 14 residues. V dropped 4 bases and J dropped 3 bases, with 13 bases sitting between them. Per the germline V gene, CDR1 is SEHNR and CDR2 is FQNEAQ (reference sequence).

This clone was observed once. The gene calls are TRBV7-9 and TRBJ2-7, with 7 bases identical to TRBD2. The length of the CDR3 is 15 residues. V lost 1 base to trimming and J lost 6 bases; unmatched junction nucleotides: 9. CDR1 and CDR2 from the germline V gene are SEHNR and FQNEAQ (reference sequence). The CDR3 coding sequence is TGTGCCAGCAGCTTAGGAGGACTAGTCATCTCCGAGCAGTACTTC. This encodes CASSLGGLVISEQYF.

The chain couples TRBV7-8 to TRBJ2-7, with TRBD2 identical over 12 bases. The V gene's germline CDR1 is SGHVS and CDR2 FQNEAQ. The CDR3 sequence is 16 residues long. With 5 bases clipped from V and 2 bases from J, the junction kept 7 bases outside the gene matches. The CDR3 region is CASSVSLAGGAYEQYF. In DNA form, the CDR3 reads TGTGCCAGCAGCGTTTCACTAGCGGGGGGAGCCTACGAGCAGTACTTC.

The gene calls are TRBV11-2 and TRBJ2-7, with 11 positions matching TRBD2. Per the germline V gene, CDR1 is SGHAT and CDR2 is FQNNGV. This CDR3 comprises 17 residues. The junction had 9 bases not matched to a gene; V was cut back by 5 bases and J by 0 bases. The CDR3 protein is CASSPLAGGSSSYEQYF. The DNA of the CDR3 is TGTGCCAGCAGCCCCCTAGCGGGGGGTTCCAGCTCCTACGAGCAGTACTTC.

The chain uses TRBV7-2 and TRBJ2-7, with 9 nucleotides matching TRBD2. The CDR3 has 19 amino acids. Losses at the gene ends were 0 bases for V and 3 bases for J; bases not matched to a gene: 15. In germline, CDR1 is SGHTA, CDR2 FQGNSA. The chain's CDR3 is CASSLAPPASGTNDYEQYF. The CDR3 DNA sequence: TGTGCCAGCAGCTTAGCGCCTCCGGCTAGCGGGACCAATGACTACGAGCAGTACTTC.

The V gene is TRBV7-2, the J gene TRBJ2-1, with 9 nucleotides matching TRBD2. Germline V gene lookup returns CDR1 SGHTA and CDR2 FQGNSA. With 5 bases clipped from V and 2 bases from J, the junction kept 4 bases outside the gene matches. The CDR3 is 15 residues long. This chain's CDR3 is CASSVSGRTYNEQFF. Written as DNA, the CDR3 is TGTGCCAGCAGCGTCAGCGGGAGGACCTACAATGAGCAGTTCTTC.

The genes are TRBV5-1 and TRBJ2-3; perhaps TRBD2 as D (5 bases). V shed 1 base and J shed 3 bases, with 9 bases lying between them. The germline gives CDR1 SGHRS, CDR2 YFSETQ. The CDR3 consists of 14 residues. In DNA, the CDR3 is TGCGCCAGCAGCTTGACGGGGATGACAGATACGCAGTATTTT. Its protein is CASSLTGMTDTQYF.

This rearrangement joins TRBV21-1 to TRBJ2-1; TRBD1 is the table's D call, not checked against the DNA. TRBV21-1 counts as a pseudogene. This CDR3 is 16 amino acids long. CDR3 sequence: CASSKLRHLTGDEQFF. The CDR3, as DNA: TGTGCCAGCAGCAAACTCAGACACCTTACTGGCGATGAGCAGTTCTTC.